The clone carrying this T cell receptor (beta chain) was seen just once. The data were obtained in a study of blood T cell repertoires in COVID-19. For the study at large: Both acute and convalescent COVID-19 samples were obtained from the United States, Italy and Spain. PBMCs, B-cell-depleted T cells, or T cells provided the cDNA or gDNA that made up the material.

Germline values: CDR1 GTSNPN, CDR2 SVGIG (reference sequence). The ends lost 2 bases at V and 6 bases at J; junction bases unmatched: 7. This CDR3 has 14 amino acids. Per the original data handling: Amplification of reference gene primers provided the estimated nucleated cell counts. Method: immunoSEQ multiplex PCR; TCRdb's copy keeps in-frame clones and lacks some. That table is the source of V, J and clone size, and D and trimming were worked out from the DNA. The sample yields tens of thousands of clones, around 78% seen once. This TCR came from a human donor in a cohort sampled during active COVID-19. The chain joins TRBV30 to TRBJ1-5, with TRBD1 matching over 7 bases. The sequenced material came from peripheral blood. The CDR3 here is CAWSRNRGGQPQHF. In nucleotides, the CDR3 is TGTGCCTGGAGTCGCAACAGGGGTGGTCAGCCCCAGCATTTT.